Shown below are 25 T cell receptor beta chains from a single sample sequenced in a study of cytomegalovirus exposure and HLA in healthy donors. Profiled with immunoSEQ multiplex PCR; TCRdb holds only in-frame clones, not every one. The profile shows fewer than 400,000 clones, roughly 88% of them singletons. Sequenced sample: PBMCs. These receptors were taken from a woman aged 18-29 years in good health and CMV-seronegative.

J is TRBJ2-1 and V is TRBV29-1, with a tentative D call TRBD2 (6 bases). Trimming removed 4 bases at V and 7 bases at J, with 14 bases between. The germline CDR1 and CDR2 sequences are SQVTM and ANQGSEA. The CDR3 is 13 residues long. CDR3 protein: CSVGWGEKNEQFF. The CDR3 nucleotides are TGCAGCGTTGGCTGGGGGGAGAAGAATGAGCAGTTCTTC.

This clone was seen just once. The chain uses TRBV19 and TRBJ2-5; D perhaps matches TRBD2 (5 bases). The CDR3 extends over 14 amino acids. V shed 6 bases and J shed 2 bases, with 13 bases lying between them. Germline lookup yields CDR1 LNHDA and CDR2 SQIVND (reference sequence). The CDR3 DNA sequence: TGTGCCAGTAGGAGGGTGGGGAGACAAGAGACCCAGTACTTC. Amino acids: CASRRVGRQETQYF.

This chain uses TRBV9 with TRBJ2-7; 13 positions agree with TRBD2. The CDR3 loop spans 17 amino acids. Trimming at V came to 0 bases and at J to 6 bases, leaving 9 bases not matched to a gene. Germline CDR1 SGDLS, CDR2 YYNGEE. CDR3 sequence (DNA): TGTGCCAGCAGCGTAGAGTACGGACTAGCGGGAGAGTCCGAGCAGTACTTC. It encodes CASSVEYGLAGESEQYF.

In its sample, this clone was seen a few times. The chain uses TRBV18 and TRBJ1-1, with D tentatively TRBD1 (6 bases). CDR1 is KGHSH and CDR2 is LQKENI in the germline V gene. This CDR3 comprises 13 residues. V was trimmed by 4 bases and J by 1 base, leaving 7 bases between them. CDR3 sequence reads: CASSQQGNTEAFF. The DNA of the CDR3 is TGTGCCAGCTCACAACAGGGGAACACTGAAGCTTTCTTT. Combining the CDR3 with reference TRBV18 and TRBJ1-1 gives the whole variable domain NAGVMQNPRHLVRRRGQEARLRCSPMKGHSHVYWYRQLPEEGLKFMVYLQKENIIDESGMPKERFSAEFPKEGPSILRIQQVVRGDSAAYFCASSQQGNTEAFFGQGTRLTVV.

The V gene is TRBV5-5, the J gene TRBJ2-7; D gene ambiguous. The CDR3 is 13 amino acids. Trimming removed 0 bases at V and 5 bases at J, with 9 bases between. Germline V gives CDR1 SGHKS, CDR2 YYEKEE (reference sequence). The CDR3 sequence: CASSLAHNDEQYF. The CDR3 nucleotides read TGTGCCAGCAGCTTGGCACACAACGACGAGCAGTACTTC.

The rearrangement joins TRBV5-1 to TRBJ2-1, with D perhaps TRBD2 (7 bases). Trimming removed 1 base from V and 5 bases from J, with 13 bases in between. The length of the CDR3 is 15 residues. Germline V gene lookup returns CDR1 SGHRS and CDR2 YFSETQ. In DNA form, the CDR3 reads TGCGCCAGCAGCTTGTTGGCGGGGGCAAACAATGAGCAGTTCTTC. Residues: CASSLLAGANNEQFF.

The chain couples TRBV25-1 to TRBJ2-7; D may be TRBD2 (6 bases). The CDR3 covers 15 residues. Germline V gene lookup returns CDR1 MGHDK and CDR2 SYGVNS. The V and J ends lost 8 bases and 4 bases respectively, with 21 bases between them. The CDR3 sequence: CASSRGAEGVYEQYF. In DNA form, the CDR3 reads TGTGCCAGCTCCCGTGGGGCGGAGGGTGTATACGAGCAGTACTTC.

The chain carries TRBV5-1 and TRBJ2-2; no clear D. CDR1 SGHRS and CDR2 YFSETQ come from the germline V gene. This CDR3 spans 15 amino acids. Trimming took off 1 base at V and 1 base at J, with 8 bases between the two ends. The CDR3 spells CASSLPSENTGELFF. CDR3 in DNA: TGCGCCAGCAGCTTGCCCAGCGAGAACACCGGGGAGCTGTTTTTT.

This chain joins TRBV2 and TRBJ1-5, with 12 bases lining up with TRBD1. Per the germline V gene, CDR1 is SNHLY and CDR2 is FYNNEI. With V trimmed by 3 bases and J by 6 bases, 6 bases remained unmatched. This CDR3 is 16 amino acids long. In DNA form, the CDR3 reads TGTGCCAGCAGTGATATCGGGACAGGGGGCCGTCAGCCCCAGCATTTT. Translated, it gives CASSDIGTGGRQPQHF.

This chain links TRBV9 with TRBJ2-4; 8 nucleotides agree with TRBD2. V lost 4 bases to trimming and J lost 0 bases; unmatched junction nucleotides: 9. The CDR3 is made up of 17 amino acids. The germline CDR1 and CDR2 sequences are SGDLS and YYNGEE. CDR3: CASSKTGLGLAKNIQYF. The CDR3 coding sequence is TGTGCCAGCAGCAAAACGGGACTAGGCCTAGCCAAAAACATTCAGTACTTC.

This chain connects TRBV28 to TRBJ2-1; D gene unclear. Germline V gene lookup returns CDR1 MDHEN and CDR2 SYDVKM. This CDR3 is built from 11 residues. V lost 10 bases, J lost 8 bases, and 12 bases lay in between. The CDR3 spells CAIQLADEQFF. As DNA, the CDR3 is TGTGCCATCCAACTCGCGGATGAGCAGTTCTTC. Supplemented by reference TRBV28 and TRBJ2-1, the full variable domain reads DVKVTQSSRYLVKRTGEKVFLECVQDMDHENMFWYRQDPGLGLRLIYFSYDVKMKEKGDIPEGYSVSREKKERFSLILESASTNQTSMYLCAIQLADEQFFGPGTRLTVL.

The V gene is TRBV27, the J gene TRBJ2-4, with 11 bases lining up with TRBD1. V was pared by 5 bases and J by 7 bases, with 10 bases of the junction left unmatched. The CDR3 consists of 16 residues. The germline V gene has CDR1 MNHEY and CDR2 SMNVEV (reference sequence). In DNA, the CDR3 is TGTGCCAGCAGTCCCCGGACAGGGGGCGTCGGTAACATTCAGTACTTC. Translated: CASSPRTGGVGNIQYF.

CDR3 loop: CASSSKPGQGTRVEKLFF. DNA for the CDR3: TGCGCCAGCAGCTCAAAGCCGGGACAGGGAACTCGTGTAGAAAAACTGTTTTTT. The rearrangement joins TRBV5-1 to TRBJ1-4; 9 bases fit TRBD1. The CDR3 spans 18 residues. Germline V gene data show CDR1 as SGHRS and CDR2 as YFSETQ. Germline trimming cut 3 bases from V and 8 bases from J; bases unmatched to any gene: 17.

The chain is built from TRBV7-3 and TRBJ2-7, with a weak D call TRBD1 (6 bases). The CDR3 extends over 14 amino acids. The V end lost 5 bases, the J end lost 2 bases, and 13 bases lay between the germline ends. Germline V gives CDR1 SGHTA, CDR2 FQGTGA. The CDR3: CASSLTWGPYEQYF. CDR3 DNA: TGTGCCAGCAGCCTCACGTGGGGGCCCTACGAGCAGTACTTC.

The V gene is TRBV19, the J gene TRBJ1-5, with a tentative D call TRBD1 (6 bases). This CDR3 contains 18 residues. Germline V gives CDR1 LNHDA, CDR2 SQIVND (reference sequence). V was trimmed by 3 bases and J by 9 bases, leaving 27 bases between them. The CDR3 nucleotides read TGTGCCAGTAGTATGGGTTGGAGACAGGCGACAGGTCTTTGGCCCCAGCATTTT. Translating gives CASSMGWRQATGLWPQHF.

The DNA of the CDR3 is TGTGCCAGCAGCGGGACTAGCGGGAGTCCCGACATTCAGTACTTC. Encoded protein: CASSGTSGSPDIQYF. V gene TRBV5-4 combines with J gene TRBJ2-4; TRBD2 aligns across 14 bases. V lost 4 bases and J lost 8; bases outside the gene matches: 5. Germline V lookup: CDR1 SGHNT, CDR2 YYREEE (reference sequence). This CDR3 comprises 15 residues.

The chain joins TRBV7-2 to TRBJ2-7; 9 bases map to TRBD2. The germline CDR1 and CDR2 sequences are SGHTA and FQGNSA. With 0 bases clipped from V and 4 bases from J, the junction kept 7 bases outside the gene matches. This CDR3 is 16 amino acids long. The CDR3 nucleotides read TGTGCCAGCAGCTTAGCCGCGGGAGGGCCGAGGTACGAGCAGTACTTC. Residues: CASSLAAGGPRYEQYF.

This clone was recorded a few times. The rearrangement links TRBV7-2 to TRBJ1-2, with a tentative D call TRBD1 (5 bases). Germline CDR1 SGHTA, CDR2 FQGNSA. This CDR3 spans 15 amino acids. The germline V and J ends were trimmed by 1 base and 3 bases, with 12 bases remaining between them. Here the CDR3 reads CASSLVGQGYYGYTF. The CDR3 coding sequence is TGTGCCAGCAGCTTAGTAGGGCAGGGTTACTATGGCTACACCTTC.

The chain couples TRBV23-1 to TRBJ2-7; the D is unclear. TRBV23-1 is an ORF; its function is uncertain. Deletions cut 3 bases from V and 2 bases from J, with 8 bases between. The CDR3 runs 13 residues. This CDR3 is CASSQPGTYEQYF. In nucleotides, the CDR3 is TGCGCCAGCAGTCAGCCGGGTACCTACGAGCAGTACTTC.

The rearrangement joins TRBV23-1 to TRBJ1-5; weak D call: TRBD1 (6 bases). TRBV23-1 is labeled an ORF, and its function is uncertain. Trimming took off 4 bases at V and 3 bases at J, with 16 bases between the two ends. The CDR3 consists of 16 residues. CDR3 nucleotide sequence: TGCGCCAGCAGTCCCTGGGGGACAATACCCAATCAGCCCCAGCATTTT. Its translation: CASSPWGTIPNQPQHF.

The chain recombines TRBV4-1 with TRBJ2-1; 7 bases are shared with TRBD2. Germline lookup yields CDR1 MGHRA and CDR2 YSYEKL. The length of the CDR3 is 15 residues. J gave up 2 bases and V 4 bases, and 5 bases lay outside the gene matches. This CDR3 reads CASSRASGPYNEQFF. The CDR3 nucleotides read TGCGCCAGCAGCCGGGCTAGCGGACCCTACAATGAGCAGTTCTTC.

This sequence joins TRBV12-5 and TRBJ1-4; 7 bases map to TRBD1. The CDR3 contains 15 residues. The ends lost 6 bases at V and 5 bases at J; junction bases unmatched: 9. Germline V gene data show CDR1 as LGHNT and CDR2 as FRNRAP. The CDR3 protein is CASGDTGATNEKLFF. CDR3 in DNA: TGTGCTAGTGGGGATACAGGGGCCACAAATGAAAAACTGTTTTTT.

The CDR3 region is CASSAGHMNTEAFF. In DNA, the CDR3 is TGTGCCAGCAGCGCTGGACATATGAACACTGAAGCTTTCTTT. This chain links TRBV13 with TRBJ1-1; tentatively, D is TRBD1 (5 bases). The CDR3 totals 14 residues. Germline loops: CDR1 PRHDT, CDR2 FYEKMQ (reference sequence). The V and J ends lost 5 bases and 0 bases respectively, with 10 bases between them. The complete variable domain, with remaining parts taken from reference TRBV13 and TRBJ1-1, reads AAGVIQSPRHLIKEKRETATLKCYPIPRHDTVYWYQQGPGQDPQFLISFYEKMQSDKGSIPDRFSAQQFSDYHSELNMSSLELGDSALYFCASSAGHMNTEAFFGQGTRLTVV.

The V gene is TRBV27, the J gene TRBJ2-1, with TRBD2 as a possible D gene (6 bases). The CDR3 covers 16 residues. Germline V CDR1 and CDR2: MNHEY, SMNVEV (reference sequence). With 4 bases removed from V and 8 bases from J, the gap between germline ends came to 21 bases. The CDR3 spells CASSSALGEVSHEQFF. The CDR3 DNA is TGTGCCAGCAGTTCTGCCTTGGGGGAGGTAAGCCATGAGCAGTTCTTC.

The V and J genes are TRBV7-9 and TRBJ2-7; maybe TRBD2 (5 bases). The V gene's germline CDR1 is SEHNR and CDR2 FQNEAQ (reference sequence). The CDR3 sequence is 15 residues long. Trimming left V 5 bases short and J 3 bases short, with 17 bases between. CDR3 in amino acids: CASSPEGLVSYEQYF. Here the CDR3 DNA reads TGTGCCAGCAGCCCTGAGGGCCTGGTGAGCTACGAGCAGTACTTC.